The T cell receptor (beta chain) under discussion was sequenced for a study of cytomegalovirus exposure and HLA in healthy donors. Germline V gene data show CDR1 as LNHNV and CDR2 as YYDKDF (reference sequence). The CDR3 is 16 residues long. Trimming at V came to 1 base and at J to 4 bases, leaving 6 bases not matched to a gene. PCR amplification relied on 60 Vbeta primers (plus 13 Jbeta primers). The data were produced by immunoSEQ multiplex PCR, yet TCRdb's version contains in-frame clones alone and is incomplete. The sample lists around 150,000 clones; around four fifths were seen once. The receptor comes from a man aged 25 to 40 in good health and CMV-seronegative. This rearrangement joins TRBV15 to TRBJ2-5; 10 bases fit TRBD1. The sample consisted of PBMCs. Written as DNA, the CDR3 is TGTGCCACCAGCAGAGCCGGGACAGGGGTTCGAGAGACCCAGTACTTC. It translates to CATSRAGTGVRETQYF.